These 21 T cell receptor beta chains originate from one sample sequenced in a study of blood T cells in healthy people across ages. With a J-beta primer mix and a sample-barcoded 5' primer, a second PCR ran about 6 to 11 cycles. TCRdb processed the 5' RACE reads anew with MiXCR; each CDR3 protein has one entry. The profile shows about 670,000 distinct CDR3 sequences, over 40% of them singletons. The material sequenced was blood. Receptors originate from a man older than 75 in good health.

The chain recombines TRBV20-1 with TRBJ2-7; a weak D match, TRBD2 (8 bases). The CDR3 has 15 amino acids. Trimming pared 6 bases from V and 3 bases from J, leaving 21 bases between. Germline V gene data show CDR1 as DFQATT and CDR2 as SNEGSKA (reference sequence). CDR3 loop: CSAGVGGDSRYEQYF. The CDR3 DNA sequence: TGCAGTGCGGGTGTCGGGGGGGACAGTCGCTACGAGCAGTACTTC.

Concerning this clonotype itself: At one end the junction does not follow the germline gene, possibly because of a read error. This chain uses TRBV7-9 with TRBJ2-7; D unclear. This CDR3 is 11 amino acids long. Germline V gene data show CDR1 as SEHNR and CDR2 as FQNEAQ (reference sequence). The chain's CDR3 is CSRPGWNEQYF. DNA of the CDR3: TGTTCCAGACCCGGGTGGAACGAGCAGTACTTC. The full variable domain, its missing parts supplied by reference TRBV7-9 and TRBJ2-7, is DTGVSQNPRHKITKRGQNVTFRCDPISEHNRLYWYRQTLGQGPEFLTYFQNEAQLEKSRLLSDRFSAERPKGSFSTLEIQRTEQGDSAMYLCSRPGWNEQYFGPGTRLTVT.

This clonotype was counted only a few times. The chain links TRBV4-3 to TRBJ2-7; D uncertain. The CDR3 contains 14 residues. V was shortened by 4 bases and J by 3 bases, with 13 bases between the two germline ends. Germline values: CDR1 LGHNA, CDR2 YSLEER. CDR3 region: CASSPTGLGYEQYF. The CDR3 DNA is TGCGCCAGCAGCCCGACGGGCCTAGGCTACGAGCAGTACTTC.

This clonotype was detected only a few times. The chain links TRBV7-2 to TRBJ2-7; the D gene is possibly TRBD2 (6 bases). Germline V CDR1 and CDR2: SGHTA, FQGNSA. The V and J ends lost 5 bases and 2 bases respectively, with 22 bases between them. CDR3 length: 17 amino acids. As DNA, the CDR3 is TGTGCCAGCAGCAACACGAGCCGGGCGTGGGGGGCCTACGAGCAGTACTTC. Its protein is CASSNTSRAWGAYEQYF.

This clonotype came up many times. The chain has TRBV7-6 and TRBJ2-7, with TRBD2 matching 8 bases. Germline CDR1 is SGHVS and CDR2 is FNYEAQ. The V gene end was trimmed by 8 bases and the J gene end by 3 bases; junction bases not matched to a gene: 9. The CDR3 totals 14 residues. The CDR3 spells CASAPGGINYEQYF. The CDR3 DNA reads TGTGCCAGCGCCCCGGGAGGGATAAACTACGAGCAGTACTTC.

This clonotype was picked up many times. The rearrangement joins TRBV29-1 to TRBJ2-5; D possibly corresponds to TRBD1 (6 bases). The CDR3 is 15 residues long. V shed 4 bases and J shed 1 base, with 16 bases lying between them. Germline V gene lookup returns CDR1 SQVTM and CDR2 ANQGSEA. The CDR3 nucleotides are TGCAGCGTTGGGGGCATGGGGGCAGGCCAAGAGACCCAGTACTTC. Protein sequence: CSVGGMGAGQETQYF.

A few counts support this clonotype. CDR3 region: CASSLQGPADEQYF. The CDR3, as DNA: TGCGCCAGCAGCCTACAGGGGCCTGCGGACGAGCAGTACTTC. This sequence joins TRBV5-1 and TRBJ2-7, with TRBD1 matching over 7 bases. CDR1 SGHRS and CDR2 YFSETQ come from the germline V gene. V lost 4 bases to trimming and J lost 5 bases; unmatched junction nucleotides: 9. The CDR3 is 14 residues long. Drawing the rest from reference TRBV5-1 and TRBJ2-7, the complete variable domain is KAGVTQTPRYLIKTRGQQVTLSCSPISGHRSVSWYQQTPGQGLQFLFEYFSETQRNKGNFPGRFSGRQFSNSRSEMNVSTLELGDSALYLCASSLQGPADEQYFGPGTRLTVT.

This clonotype was counted between two and nine times. The V call is TRBV11-2, the J call TRBJ2-2; the D gene could be TRBD1 or TRBD2 (5 bases each). This CDR3 region has 14 residues. Germline V gives CDR1 SGHAT, CDR2 FQNNGV. Trimming removed 4 bases from V and 0 bases from J, with 6 bases in between. CDR3 amino acids: CASSSGPNTGELFF. DNA for the CDR3: TGTGCCAGCAGCTCGGGACCGAACACCGGGGAGCTGTTTTTT.

This rearrangement joins TRBV18 to TRBJ2-4; TRBD1 aligns across 8 bases. CDR3 length: 17 residues. J gave up 13 bases and V 1 base, and 18 bases lay outside the gene matches. Germline CDR1 reads KGHSH; CDR2 reads LQKENI. The CDR3 nucleotides read TGTGCCAGCTCACCACAGACCAGGGGGCGCTTTGTCATCAAGCAGTACTTC. Amino acid sequence: CASSPQTRGRFVIKQYF.

Concerning this clonotype: The junction and the germline gene differ at one end; a read error may be behind it. J is TRBJ2-7 and V is TRBV28; D gene unclear. Germline loops: CDR1 MDHEN, CDR2 SYDVKM. This CDR3 region has 14 residues. CDR3 amino acids: CTSKLPGRLYEQYF. The CDR3 coding sequence is TGTACCAGCAAACTGCCCGGCAGACTCTACGAGCAGTACTTC.

This clonotype has a count of ten or more. V gene TRBV7-9 combines with J gene TRBJ2-7; no clear D. The length of the CDR3 is 13 residues. Germline V gene lookup returns CDR1 SEHNR and CDR2 FQNEAQ (reference sequence). The V end was cut by 5 bases, the J end by 2 bases, with 10 bases between. The CDR3 reads CASSPDGAYEQYF. DNA of the CDR3: TGTGCCAGCAGCCCCGACGGTGCCTACGAGCAGTACTTC.

This clonotype has a count of ten or more. V gene TRBV27 combines with J gene TRBJ2-7; D ambiguous. The V end was cut by 6 bases, the J end by 2 bases, with 8 bases between. The CDR3 runs 12 residues. The germline gives CDR1 MNHEY, CDR2 SMNVEV (reference sequence). CDR3 nucleotide sequence: TGTGCCAGCAGCCGGAGTCCCTACGAGCAGTACTTC. Amino acids: CASSRSPYEQYF.

The chain links TRBV9 to TRBJ2-3; TRBD2 might be the D (7 bases). The length of the CDR3 is 16 residues. Deletions cut 7 bases from V and 2 bases from J, with 20 bases between. The germline CDR1 and CDR2 sequences are SGDLS and YYNGEE. CDR3 amino acids: CASSAEGGGATDTQYF. CDR3 DNA sequence: TGTGCCAGCTCCGCGGAGGGTGGGGGGGCCACAGATACGCAGTATTTT.

The V and J genes are TRBV28 and TRBJ2-2; a possible D gene is TRBD1 (5 bases). The CDR3 runs 13 residues. The germline gives CDR1 MDHEN, CDR2 SYDVKM. Trimming shortened V by 7 bases and J by 3 bases, and 9 bases separated the two germline ends. The CDR3 region is CASIGADTGELFF. CDR3 nucleotide sequence: TGTGCCAGCATAGGGGCGGACACCGGGGAGCTGTTTTTT.

This clonotype was recorded once. The rearrangement links TRBV7-2 to TRBJ2-3; D perhaps matches TRBD2 (5 bases). The CDR3 loop spans 15 amino acids. Trimming stripped 5 bases from V and 5 bases from J, with 17 bases between. The germline V gene encodes CDR1 SGHTA and CDR2 FQGNSA. CDR3 sequence: CASSVKTGTRDTQYF. CDR3 sequence (DNA): TGTGCCAGCAGCGTTAAGACGGGAACCCGAGATACGCAGTATTTT. Combining the CDR3 with reference TRBV7-2 and TRBJ2-3 gives the whole variable domain GAGVSQSPSNKVTEKGKDVELRCDPISGHTALYWYRQSLGQGLEFLIYFQGNSAPDKSGLPSDRFSAERTGGSVSTLTIQRTQQEDSAVYLCASSVKTGTRDTQYFGPGTRLTVL.

This chain joins TRBV20-1 and TRBJ2-7, with TRBD2 matching 7 bases. The V segment lost 5 bases and the J segment 3 bases; nucleotides outside the gene matches: 10. Germline lookup yields CDR1 DFQATT and CDR2 SNEGSKA (reference sequence). This CDR3 contains 14 residues. The CDR3 coding sequence is TGCAGTGCTGATGGTGGGCGGGGGATCTACGAGCAGTACTTC. It encodes CSADGGRGIYEQYF.

The chain has TRBV7-8 and TRBJ1-2; 7 bases line up with TRBD1. This CDR3 has 15 residues. J was trimmed by 2 bases and V by 3 bases; bases with no gene match: 6. Germline assignment: CDR1 SGHVS and CDR2 FQNEAQ. The CDR3 nucleotides are TGTGCCAGCAGCTTCGCCTCAGGGGGGAACTATGGCTACACCTTC. This codes for CASSFASGGNYGYTF.

The chain carries TRBV6-2 or TRBV6-3 and TRBJ2-1; 11 bases match TRBD2. V gave up 4 bases and J gave up 6 bases; unmatched junction bases: 8. The CDR3 length is 16 residues. The germline CDR1 and CDR2 sequences are MNHEY and SVGEGT. CDR3 in amino acids: CASSSPLAGVLNEQFF. CDR3 in DNA: TGTGCCAGCAGTTCCCCACTAGCGGGAGTCCTCAATGAGCAGTTCTTC.

The CDR3 DNA is TGTGCCACCCAGGCGAGGGGATACAATGAGCAGTTCTTC. This translates into CATQARGYNEQFF. The chain carries TRBV28 and TRBJ2-1, with D perhaps matching TRBD1 or TRBD2 (5 bases each). Trimming removed 10 bases from V and 4 bases from J, with 14 bases in between. Germline-derived CDR1 and CDR2 are MDHEN and SYDVKM. The CDR3 loop spans 13 amino acids.

The rearrangement links TRBV12-3 or TRBV12-4 to TRBJ1-2, with D perhaps matching TRBD1 (5 bases). The CDR3 consists of 17 residues. V lost 6 bases to trimming and J lost 2 bases, with 22 bases between them. This CDR3 is CASSWLTQGIPNYGYTF. The CDR3 nucleotides are TGTGCCAGCAGCTGGCTTACCCAGGGAATCCCAAACTATGGCTACACCTTC.

This clonotype has more than one count but fewer than ten. The rearrangement links TRBV6-5 to TRBJ2-2; D gene unclear. Germline V gene data show CDR1 as MNHEY and CDR2 as SVGAGI. V lost 7 bases and J lost 4, with 13 bases in between. The CDR3 is 14 residues long. This CDR3 reads CASTNGQFTGELFF. CDR3 nucleotide sequence: TGTGCCAGCACCAATGGGCAATTCACCGGGGAGCTGTTTTTT.